This record concerns one T cell receptor beta chain sequence. Its antigen is still unknown. This sample is part of a study of OX40 agonist ivuxolimab in advanced cancers. Study results and limitations: At 0.1 to 3.0 mg/kg and by week 6, clonal expansion occurred in CD4+ and CD8+ blood T cells. Some nonresponders likewise displayed low normalized T-cell clonal expansion.

J was trimmed by 3 bases and V by 5 bases; bases with no gene match: 4. The CDR3 loop spans 16 amino acids. Germline V gene sequence: CDR1 SGHTA, CDR2 FQGTGA. The data were produced by immunoSEQ multiplex PCR, yet TCRdb's version contains in-frame clones alone and is incomplete. The sample shows about 28,000 clones, around 85% of them seen only once. The sequencing here drew on CD4+ or CD8+ T cells sorted from blood, taken in a trial of the OX40 agonist ivuxolimab. This receptor was obtained from an adult with an advanced solid tumor such as melanoma, head and neck, liver or kidney cancer. This chain uses TRBV7-3 with TRBJ2-1, with 13 nucleotides matching TRBD2. The CDR3 DNA sequence: TGTGCCAGCAGCCAACTAGCGGGGGGGCTCTACAATGAGCAGTTCTTC. Its protein product is CASSQLAGGLYNEQFF. Drawing the rest from reference TRBV7-3 and TRBJ2-1, the complete variable domain is GAGVSQTPSNKVTEKGKYVELRCDPISGHTALYWYRQSLGQGPEFLIYFQGTGAADDSGLPNDRFFAVRPEGSVSTLKIQRTERGDSAVYLCASSQLAGGLYNEQFFGPGTRLTVL.